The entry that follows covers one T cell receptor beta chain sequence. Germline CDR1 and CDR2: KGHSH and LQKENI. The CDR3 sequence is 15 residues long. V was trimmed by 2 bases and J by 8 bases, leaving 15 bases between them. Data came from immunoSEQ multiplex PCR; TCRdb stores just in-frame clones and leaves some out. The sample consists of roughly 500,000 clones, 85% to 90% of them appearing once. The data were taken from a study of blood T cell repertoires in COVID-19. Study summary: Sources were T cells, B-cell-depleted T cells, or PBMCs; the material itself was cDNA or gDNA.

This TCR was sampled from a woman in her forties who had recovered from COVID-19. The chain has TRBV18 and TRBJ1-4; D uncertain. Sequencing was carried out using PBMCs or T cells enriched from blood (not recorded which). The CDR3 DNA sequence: TGTGCCAGCTCACCAAGGGCAGCTAGAGGGGAAAAACTGTTTTTT. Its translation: CASSPRAARGEKLFF.